The T cell receptor (beta chain) under discussion was sequenced for a study of shared clonotypes between healthy human individuals (dated by TCRdb to the early 2020s). Notes on the research overall: The cohort included a few men and a couple of women between 18 and 49 years of age. Blood TCR repertoires of five healthy adults were deeply sequenced to estimate repertoire size and the extent of clonotype sharing between individuals. To increase sequencing depth and limit assay-specific biases, different laboratories used diverse techniques to prepare libraries and sequence TCR repertoires. Between about 0.9 and 8.9 billion PBMCs per donor were obtained by leukapheresis. For each donor, CD4 naive and CD4 memory were each run on three plates, CD8 naive on two plates, and CD8 memory on one plate. Study-wide conclusions, independent of this receptor: Because the study included only a small number of donors, the genetic and exposure-history diversity represented was limited. Naive subsets generally had larger estimated clonotype richness than memory subsets did. Incomplete sequencing was indicated by rarefaction of sorted-subset datasets, despite the large sequencing depth. Sharing across several donors was observed for around 5% of naive CD4, 3.5% of naive CD8, 2.3% of memory CD4, and approximately 0.41% of memory CD8 clonotypes. Compared with non-shared clonotypes, the clonotypes found in all four sorted-subset donors had higher generation probabilities. Sampling was limited to blood, and TCR repertoires in tissue likely differ from TCR repertoires in blood. Based on pairwise subsampling, the degree of clonotype sharing among donors was expected to be affected by sequencing depth.

A remark on this clone: Its target antigen remains unknown. No quality values exist for individual bases; no much larger clone is one base distant. The same CDR3 can be traced to other DNA sequences in this sample.

The donors were healthy, HIV-negative adults who had no recently reported acute infections or vaccinations. All donors were Caucasian adults living in Nashville, Tennessee, USA. CD4+ T cells were enriched through magnetic negative selection, after which naive cells were positively selected on CD45RA and the remaining negative fraction served as the memory subset. Blood was collected by leukapheresis, and PBMCs were isolated by Ficoll-Histopaque density gradient centrifugation and then cryopreserved in liquid nitrogen vapor phase. Analytical flow cytometry was used to check the purity and quantity of every magnetically sorted T cell population. Genomic DNA was isolated from every sorted fraction and measured by UV absorbance on a Nanodrop 2000c. TCR CDR3 regions were amplified from genomic DNA by multiplex PCR using the deep immunoSEQ assay. For each cell subset, the extracted genomic DNA was distributed evenly across all wells of several immunoSEQ 96-well plates, and each plate served as one replicate. Each replicate PCR for sorted subsets received around 210 ng genomic DNA, equal to roughly 29,000 T cell genomes. Purified libraries were measured with a Qubit 3.0 fluorometer, size-checked on a Bioanalyzer 2100, and measured again with the KAPA Library Quantification kit. Each immunoSEQ 96-well plate was sequenced on its own single-read 150-cycle Illumina NextSeq 550 flow cell. As for how the authors treated the data: Because the immunoSEQ output included only junctional sequences and no quality scores, the filtering could not be the same as the filtering used for full-length reads. Sequences were annotated with PyIR, a Python wrapper for IgBLAST v1.9, and V/J genes and CDR3 were assigned using IMGT germline references. Reads with weak V/J assignments (E-value above 1e-6), missing CDR3, stop codons, out-of-frame junctions, or ambiguous translated residues were removed. V3J clonotypes were defined by identical inferred V gene, J gene, and CDR3 amino acid sequence. Percentage overlap between repertoires was calculated by dividing the number of shared unique clonotypes by the size of the smaller repertoire. Repertoire richness was assessed with RTK rarefaction, the Chao1 estimator, and Recon v2.1 estimates of unobserved clonotypes. For all TCRbeta clonotypes obtained by the gDNA method from four donors, generation probabilities were computed with OLGA. TCRdb mirrors the immuneACCESS table, restricted to in-frame sequences. Some clones are absent from its copies; in checked studies, under half trace to an unresolved V gene, and the reason for the others is unknown. The DNA gave D and trimming, while V, J and clone size come from that table. The sample includes fewer than 2.5 million clones, with 93% observed a single time. The ten largest clones capture around 0.4% of the sample.

Looking up the germline V gene yields CDR1 SGHRS and CDR2 YFSETQ. Its CDR3 holds 15 amino acids, cysteine through phenylalanine. Solely the CDR3 DNA is kept, with 45 bases framed from the first base. V trim: 0 bases; J trim: 5 bases; unmatched bases: 7. In this chain, TRBV5-1 is recombined with TRBJ2-5, with 7 central nucleotides matching TRBD2. The sequence came from a man in his late teens or twenties in good health. Some clones in this sample may be carry-over from other donors' samples. The sequenced material came from naive CD4+ T cells from PBMCs. Reading the label with the study, this specimen's cell subset or site is: CD45RA+ positively selected. The CDR3 here reads CASSLEGRAGETQYF. Here is the DNA: TGCGCCAGCAGCTTGGAAGGGAGGGCCGGGGAGACCCAGTACTTC. The full variable domain, completed from the reference TRBV5-1 and TRBJ2-5 proteins outside the CDR3, reads KAGVTQTPRYLIKTRGQQVTLSCSPISGHRSVSWYQQTPGQGLQFLFEYFSETQRNKGNFPGRFSGRQFSNSRSEMNVSTLELGDSALYLCASSLEGRAGETQYFGPGTRLLVL.